These 9 T cell receptor beta chains originate from one sample sequenced in a study of cytomegalovirus exposure and HLA in healthy donors. PCR used 60 Vbeta primers and 13 Jbeta primers. Sequencing used immunoSEQ multiplex PCR; TCRdb keeps in-frame clones, though not all of them. The repertoire has 150,000 to 200,000 clones, 60% to 85% of them found once; the top ten carry 2.5% to 3%. Material for sequencing was PBMCs. The receptors come from a woman aged 45-65 years in good health and CMV-seropositive.

V is TRBV27 and J is TRBJ2-7, with 13 bases aligning to TRBD2. The ends lost 3 bases at V and 1 base at J; junction bases unmatched: 0. The CDR3 consists of 15 residues. CDR1 is MNHEY, CDR2 SMNVEV, per germline (reference sequence). The CDR3 DNA reads TGTGCCAGCAGTTTGGGACTAGCGGGGTCCTACGAGCAGTACTTC. Protein sequence: CASSLGLAGSYEQYF.

V is TRBV5-1 and J is TRBJ1-4; D gene unclear. This CDR3 is 13 amino acids long. Germline loops: CDR1 SGHRS, CDR2 YFSETQ. V was pared by 5 bases and J by 4 bases, with 9 bases between. CDR3 loop: CASSTTSNEKLFF. The CDR3 DNA is TGCGCCAGCAGTACGACAAGTAATGAAAAACTGTTTTTT.

This rearrangement joins TRBV15 to TRBJ2-3; 8 bases are a match to TRBD2. J lost 7 bases, V lost 3 bases, and 9 bases had no gene match. CDR3 size: 15 residues. Germline V lookup: CDR1 LNHNV, CDR2 YYDKDF (reference sequence). CDR3 sequence (DNA): TGTGCCACCAGCAGTGATATCGGGGGGGGTTATACGCAGTATTTT. It yields the protein CATSSDIGGGYTQYF.

This chain uses TRBV19 with TRBJ2-5; possible D gene TRBD2, 5 bases. The CDR3 has 11 amino acids. The germline V and J ends were trimmed by 10 bases and 4 bases, with 10 bases remaining between them. Per the germline V gene, CDR1 is LNHDA and CDR2 is SQIVND (reference sequence). The CDR3 is CATQSGETQYF. The CDR3 region has the DNA TGTGCCACCCAAAGCGGAGAGACCCAGTACTTC.

This clone was seen once. V is TRBV2 and J is TRBJ1-5; 8 bases match TRBD1. Germline V gene sequence: CDR1 SNHLY, CDR2 FYNNEI. The J segment lost 6 bases and the V segment lost 6 bases, leaving 10 bases of the junction unmatched. CDR3 size: 15 residues. The CDR3 here is CASSGTGPAGQPQHF. In DNA, the CDR3 is TGTGCCAGCAGCGGGACAGGCCCTGCTGGTCAGCCCCAGCATTTT.

The rearrangement links TRBV19 to TRBJ1-2; 8 bases match TRBD1. The V segment lost 5 bases and the J segment 4 bases; nucleotides outside the gene matches: 6. Germline V gene data show CDR1 as LNHDA and CDR2 as SQIVND (reference sequence). CDR3 length equals 14 residues. The CDR3 sequence is CASSPHDRGYGYTF. The CDR3 bases are TGTGCCAGTAGTCCACATGACAGGGGCTATGGCTACACCTTC.

This rearrangement joins TRBV11-2 to TRBJ2-5, with D perhaps matching TRBD2 (7 bases). Per germline, CDR1 SGHAT and CDR2 FQNNGV. The CDR3 extends over 15 amino acids. Trimming removed 5 bases from V and 1 base from J, with 14 bases in between. CDR3 region: CASSLRGAVQETQYF. The CDR3 DNA is TGTGCCAGCAGCCTTCGGGGGGCCGTCCAAGAGACCCAGTACTTC. Combining the CDR3 with reference TRBV11-2 and TRBJ2-5 gives the whole variable domain EAGVAQSPRYKIIEKRQSVAFWCNPISGHATLYWYQQILGQGPKLLIQFQNNGVVDDSQLPKDRFSAERLKGVDSTLKIQPAKLEDSAVYLCASSLRGAVQETQYFGPGTRLLVL.

This clone was detected a few times. The chain carries TRBV19 and TRBJ2-1; TRBD2 agrees at 10 bases. This CDR3 has 14 amino acids. The germline V gene has CDR1 LNHDA and CDR2 SQIVND (reference sequence). V shed 5 bases and J 7 bases; nucleotides not matched to a gene: 5. In DNA, the CDR3 is TGTGCCAGTAGTTATAGCGGGGGGTCGAATGAGCAGTTCTTC. It yields the protein CASSYSGGSNEQFF.

The CDR3 reads CASSVGTGLEKLFF. The DNA of the CDR3 is TGTGCCAGCAGTGTCGGGACAGGCCTTGAAAAACTGTTTTTT. The chain recombines TRBV2 with TRBJ1-4; 8 bases line up with TRBD1. V shed 4 bases, J shed 7 bases, and the junction held 5 bases outside the gene matches. The CDR3 runs to 14 residues. Germline values: CDR1 SNHLY, CDR2 FYNNEI.